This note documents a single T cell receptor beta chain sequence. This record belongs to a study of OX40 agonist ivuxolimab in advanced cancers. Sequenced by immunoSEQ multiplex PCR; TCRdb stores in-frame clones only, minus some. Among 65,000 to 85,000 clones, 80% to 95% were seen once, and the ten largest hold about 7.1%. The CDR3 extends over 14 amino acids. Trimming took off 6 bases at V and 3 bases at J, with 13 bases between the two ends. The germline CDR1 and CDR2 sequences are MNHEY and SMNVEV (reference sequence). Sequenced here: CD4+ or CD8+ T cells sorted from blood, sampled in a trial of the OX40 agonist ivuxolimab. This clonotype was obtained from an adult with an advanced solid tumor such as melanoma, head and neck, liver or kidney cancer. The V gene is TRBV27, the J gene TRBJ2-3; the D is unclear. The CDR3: CASSQAIQTDTQYF. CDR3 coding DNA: TGTGCCAGCAGCCAAGCTATACAAACAGATACGCAGTATTTT.